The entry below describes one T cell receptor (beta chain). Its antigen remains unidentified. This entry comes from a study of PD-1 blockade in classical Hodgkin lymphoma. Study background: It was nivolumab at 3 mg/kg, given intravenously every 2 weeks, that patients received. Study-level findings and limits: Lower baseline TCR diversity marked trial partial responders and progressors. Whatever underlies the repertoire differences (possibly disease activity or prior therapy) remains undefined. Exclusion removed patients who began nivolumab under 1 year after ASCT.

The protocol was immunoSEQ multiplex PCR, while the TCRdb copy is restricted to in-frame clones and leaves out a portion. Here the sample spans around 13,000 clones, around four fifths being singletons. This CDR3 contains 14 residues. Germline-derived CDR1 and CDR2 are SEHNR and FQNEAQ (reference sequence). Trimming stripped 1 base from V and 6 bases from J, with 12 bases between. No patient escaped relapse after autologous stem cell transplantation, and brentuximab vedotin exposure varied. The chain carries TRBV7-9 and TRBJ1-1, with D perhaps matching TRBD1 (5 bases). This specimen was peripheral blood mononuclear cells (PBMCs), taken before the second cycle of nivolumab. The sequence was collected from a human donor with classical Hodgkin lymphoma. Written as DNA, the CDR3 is TGTGCCAGCAGCTTAGAAGGCCAGGGTCCTGAAGCTTTCTTT. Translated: CASSLEGQGPEAFF. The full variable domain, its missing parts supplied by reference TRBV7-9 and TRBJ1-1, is DTGVSQNPRHKITKRGQNVTFRCDPISEHNRLYWYRQTLGQGPEFLTYFQNEAQLEKSRLLSDRFSAERPKGSFSTLEIQRTEQGDSAMYLCASSLEGQGPEAFFGQGTRLTVV.